A single sample gave rise to the 26 T cell receptor beta chains below, sequenced in a study of CD8+ T cells in alopecia areata. Described treatment: oral pan-JAK inhibitor, 5-10 mg twice daily. RNA extraction was followed by reverse transcription into cDNA, which acted as the sequencing template. Produced via immunoSEQ multiplex PCR; TCRdb's table is partial and in-frame only. The sample records approximately 180,000 clones, 53% being singletons. The sequenced sample was CD8+ T cells sorted from blood, obtained at week 24, from a patient treated with tofacitinib. The origin of the receptors is a human donor with alopecia areata.

This clone was found a few times. Additional DNA sequences in this sample encode the identical CDR3. The chain is built from TRBV29-1 and TRBJ2-7, with D perhaps matching TRBD1 (5 bases). This CDR3 has 13 residues. V lost 4 bases, J lost 0 bases, and 10 bases lay in between. CDR1 SQVTM and CDR2 ANQGSEA come from the germline V gene. In DNA form, the CDR3 reads TGCAGCGTTGGGGGCGGTAGCTCCTACGAGCAGTACTTC. Protein sequence: CSVGGGSSYEQYF.

This sequence joins TRBV19 and TRBJ2-3; tentatively, D is TRBD1 (6 bases). From germline, CDR1 is LNHDA and CDR2 SQIVND (reference sequence). This CDR3 is 13 amino acids long. V was trimmed by 6 bases and J by 5 bases, leaving 12 bases between them. The CDR3 here is CASSLMTGDTQYF. CDR3 bases: TGTGCCAGTAGCCTGATGACAGGAGATACGCAGTATTTT.

The J gene is TRBJ2-6, the V gene TRBV19; a weak D match, TRBD1 (6 bases). Germline assignment: CDR1 LNHDA and CDR2 SQIVND (reference sequence). The CDR3 has 21 residues. The ends were cut back, 10 bases at V and 0 bases at J, with 31 bases in the middle. Here the CDR3 DNA reads TGTGCCACCCTCAACGTACAGGGCTGGCAAGAGGGGACCTCTGGGGCCAACGTCCTGACTTTC. Protein product: CATLNVQGWQEGTSGANVLTF.

In this sample, this clone turned up a few times. Here the CDR3 reads CASSIGGPNTEAFF. DNA for the CDR3: TGTGCCAGCAGCATAGGGGGGCCGAACACTGAAGCTTTCTTT. The V call is TRBV6-5, the J call TRBJ1-1; weak D call: TRBD1 (6 bases). Trimming left V 6 bases short and J 1 base short, with 12 bases between. CDR3 size: 14 residues. CDR1 is MNHEY and CDR2 is SVGAGI in the germline V gene.

The chain combines TRBV27 with TRBJ2-4, with TRBD1 matching 8 bases. CDR1 is MNHEY, CDR2 SMNVEV, per germline (reference sequence). V lost 8 bases and J lost 5; bases outside the gene matches: 5. CDR3 length: 13 amino acids. As DNA, the CDR3 is TGTGCCAGCGGACAGGGACCGGAAAACATTCAGTACTTC. Its protein is CASGQGPENIQYF.

The CDR3 here is CASSPGGTGELFF. The CDR3 coding sequence is TGCGCCAGCAGCCCGGGGGGTACCGGGGAGCTGTTTTTT. This chain links TRBV4-3 with TRBJ2-2; 7 bases are a match to TRBD2. Germline CDR1 LGHNA, CDR2 YSLEER. The J segment lost 5 bases and the V segment lost 4 bases, leaving 1 base of the junction unmatched. This CDR3 is 13 amino acids long.

The chain uses TRBV29-1 and TRBJ2-1; D is ambiguous. The CDR3 contains 14 residues. Germline lookup yields CDR1 SQVTM and CDR2 ANQGSEA. Trimming took 7 bases from V and 7 from J, leaving 20 bases between them. DNA of the CDR3: TGCAGCGCTCCCCGAGCTACCTCGGGTAATGAGCAGTTCTTC. This translates into CSAPRATSGNEQFF.

This clone was detected only a few times. The CDR3 DNA follows: TGTGCCAGCAGCGTAGAGGGAAGAGGGCAAGAGACCCAGTACTTC. Its protein is CASSVEGRGQETQYF. The rearrangement uses TRBV9 and TRBJ2-5, with D perhaps matching TRBD2 (5 bases). V lost 0 bases, J lost 2 bases, and 11 bases lay in between. Germline CDR1 reads SGDLS; CDR2 reads YYNGEE. The CDR3 is 15 amino acids.

The CDR3 nucleotides read TGCGCCAGCAGCTTGGGACAGAATCAGCCCCAGCATTTT. It translates to CASSLGQNQPQHF. The rearrangement links TRBV5-1 to TRBJ1-5; possible D gene TRBD1, 5 bases. In germline, CDR1 is SGHRS, CDR2 YFSETQ. The V end was cut by 0 bases, the J end by 4 bases, with 5 bases between. The CDR3 has 13 amino acids.

The rearrangement joins TRBV2 to TRBJ2-6; D gene uncertain. This CDR3 contains 18 residues. V lost 3 bases, J lost 3 bases, and 18 bases lay in between. Germline V gene data show CDR1 as SNHLY and CDR2 as FYNNEI. CDR3 coding DNA: TGTGCCAGCAGTGAGCTCCACCCACAATTTGGTGGGGCCAACGTCCTGACTTTC. The encoded protein is CASSELHPQFGGANVLTF.

This clone was observed a few times. V usage is TRBV18 and J usage is TRBJ1-1; TRBD1 agrees at 9 bases. Per germline, CDR1 KGHSH and CDR2 LQKENI. The CDR3 has 16 amino acids. V was pared by 1 base and J by 6 bases, with 9 bases of the junction left unmatched. The CDR3 bases are TGTGCCAGCTCACCACTCGCGGACAGGGGCTCCGCTGAAGCTTTCTTT. Encoded protein: CASSPLADRGSAEAFF.

This clone occurred once. The chain links TRBV11-3 to TRBJ2-5; D uncertain. The CDR3 extends over 14 amino acids. CDR1 and CDR2 (germline): SGHNT, YENEEA. Trimming stripped 1 base from V and 3 bases from J, with 9 bases between. In DNA, the CDR3 is TGTGCCAGCAGCTTAGTGGACCAGGAAGAGACCCAGTACTTC. It translates to CASSLVDQEETQYF. The whole variable domain, remainder taken from reference TRBV11-3 and TRBJ2-5, is EAGVVQSPRYKIIEKKQPVAFWCNPISGHNTLYWYLQNLGQGPELLIRYENEEAVDDSQLPKDRFSAERLKGVDSTLKIQPAELGDSAVYLCASSLVDQEETQYFGPGTRLLVL.

On this clone itself: Other DNA sequences from this sample encode an identical CDR3 as well. This chain links TRBV30 with TRBJ1-1, with D maybe TRBD1 (6 bases). The CDR3 sequence is 13 residues long. V gave up 0 bases and J gave up 4 bases, with 9 bases separating them. Per germline, CDR1 GTSNPN and CDR2 SVGIG (reference sequence). Here the CDR3 reads CAWSVGGGTEAFF. The CDR3 nucleotides read TGTGCCTGGAGTGTAGGGGGGGGCACTGAAGCTTTCTTT. Variable domain in full (rest from reference TRBV30 and TRBJ1-1): SQTIHQWPATLVQPVGSPLSLECTVEGTSNPNLYWYRQAAGRGLQLLFYSVGIGQISSEVPQNLSASRPQDRQFILSSKKLLLSDSGFYLCAWSVGGGTEAFFGQGTRLTVV.

This clone occurred once. The rearrangement links TRBV5-1 to TRBJ2-2; TRBD1 matches 9 bases. V lost 3 bases, J lost 0 bases, and 18 bases stayed unmatched. The germline V gene encodes CDR1 SGHRS and CDR2 YFSETQ. The length of the CDR3 is 21 residues. CDR3 nucleotide sequence: TGCGCCAGCAGCTCAGTGATAAGGGACAGGGTAGAATCTTCGAACACCGGGGAGCTGTTTTTT. It encodes CASSSVIRDRVESSNTGELFF.

Note on this clone: The sample contains more than one DNA sequence encoding this CDR3. The rearrangement links TRBV30 to TRBJ1-1; no firm D call. The CDR3 is 12 amino acids. CDR1 is GTSNPN and CDR2 is SVGIG in the germline V gene (reference sequence). Trimming pared 2 bases from V and 3 bases from J, leaving 7 bases between. The CDR3 DNA sequence: TGTGCCTGGAGTTTGGGGTACACTGAAGCTTTCTTT. Protein: CAWSLGYTEAFF.

The CDR3 DNA sequence: TGTGCCAGCAGCGCGGGCGGGGGGGTCCACGGCTACACCTTC. Amino acid sequence: CASSAGGGVHGYTF. V and J are TRBV9 and TRBJ1-2, with a tentative D call TRBD1 (5 bases). Trimming removed 3 bases at V and 8 bases at J, with 17 bases between. Germline assignment: CDR1 SGDLS and CDR2 YYNGEE. This CDR3 has 14 residues.

This clone turned up a few times. The V gene is TRBV25-1, the J gene TRBJ2-7; the D is unclear. CDR1 and CDR2 from the germline V gene are MGHDK and SYGVNS. The V end lost 0 bases, the J end lost 5 bases, and 5 bases lay between the germline ends. The CDR3 runs to 12 residues. DNA of the CDR3: TGTGCCAGCAGTGAATATATGGACGAGCAGTACTTC. Its translation is CASSEYMDEQYF.

This chain joins TRBV27 and TRBJ2-5; D is possibly TRBD1 or TRBD2 (5 bases each). Germline V gene data show CDR1 as MNHEY and CDR2 as SMNVEV (reference sequence). V was shortened by 0 bases and J by 1 base, with 12 bases between the two germline ends. The CDR3 has 16 amino acids. The CDR3 nucleotides are TGTGCCAGCAGTTTATCCATAGAAGGGACCCAAGAGACCCAGTACTTC. Its translation is CASSLSIEGTQETQYF.

This clone has a handful of counts. The rearrangement links TRBV7-3 to TRBJ2-7, with D unclear. Trimming removed 3 bases at V and 5 bases at J, with 14 bases between. The CDR3 is 14 amino acids. Per the germline V gene, CDR1 is SGHTA and CDR2 is FQGTGA. CDR3 bases: TGTGCCAGCAGCTTGGACGGGCTTCCGGACGAGCAGTACTTC. Its protein is CASSLDGLPDEQYF.

The chain joins TRBV4-3 to TRBJ2-3, with TRBD1 identical over 7 bases. V dropped 1 base and J dropped 8; count of bases not matched to a gene: 6. The CDR3 totals 14 residues. Looked up from germline, CDR1 is LGHNA and CDR2 is YSLEER. The CDR3 nucleotides are TGCGCCAGCAGCCAAGCTCAAACAGGGGCTACGCAGTATTTT. This gives the protein CASSQAQTGATQYF.

With respect to this clone: Germline is not matched at one junction end, which may reflect a read error. V gene TRBV7-9 combines with J gene TRBJ1-5, with unresolved D. The CDR3 contains 13 residues. Germline values: CDR1 SEHNR, CDR2 FQNEAQ (reference sequence). CDR3 sequence reads: CVSSLAPSQPQHF. The CDR3 DNA is TGTGTCAGCAGCTTAGCGCCCAGTCAGCCCCAGCATTTT.

This chain connects TRBV11-2 to TRBJ2-3; weak D call: TRBD1 (6 bases). V was trimmed by 6 bases and J by 0 bases, leaving 10 bases between them. This CDR3 contains 14 residues. The germline gives CDR1 SGHAT, CDR2 FQNNGV. CDR3 sequence reads: CASRQGSSTDTQYF. CDR3 bases: TGTGCCAGCAGGCAGGGGTCAAGCACAGATACGCAGTATTTT.

The V gene is TRBV5-1, the J gene TRBJ2-1; the D is unclear. The V end lost 4 bases, the J end lost 10 bases, and 9 bases lay between the germline ends. The CDR3 is 11 residues long. Germline V gene sequence: CDR1 SGHRS, CDR2 YFSETQ. The CDR3 DNA sequence: TGCGCCAGCAGCCCCTCCGTGGAGCAGTTCTTC. As protein: CASSPSVEQFF.

The genes are TRBV4-3 and TRBJ2-3, with 8 positions matching TRBD1. The junction had 19 bases not matched to a gene; V was cut back by 1 base and J by 7 bases. Germline V gene lookup returns CDR1 LGHNA and CDR2 YSLEER. The CDR3 is 19 residues long. Here the CDR3 DNA reads TGCGCCAGCAGCCAAGGGGTTGGCTGGGACAGGCAGGGGCTGAATACGCAGTATTTT. It codes for CASSQGVGWDRQGLNTQYF.

This clone was counted between two and nine times. The chain joins TRBV7-9 to TRBJ2-7; D may be TRBD1 or TRBD2 (5 bases each). There are 11 residues in the CDR3. Germline CDR1 SEHNR, CDR2 FQNEAQ (reference sequence). V was clipped by 3 bases and J by 6 bases, with 6 bases between them. In DNA, the CDR3 is TGTGCCAGCAGCTTTGGGGGCGAGCAGTACTTC. Protein sequence: CASSFGGEQYF.

This sequence joins TRBV15 and TRBJ1-2; no firm D call. Per the germline V gene, CDR1 is LNHNV and CDR2 is YYDKDF (reference sequence). This CDR3 region has 14 residues. V was clipped by 0 bases and J by 2 bases, with 7 bases between them. This chain's CDR3 is CATSRDRSNYGYTF. The CDR3 region has the DNA TGTGCCACCAGCAGAGATCGGTCGAACTATGGCTACACCTTC.